This TCR beta chain was observed in a study of human T cells and chemical hapten exposure (dated by TCRdb to the early 2020s). Turning to the overall study: Libraries were pooled for sequencing, and variation in per-sample TCR yields was attributed mainly to small differences in library volumes within the pool. Both TCR alpha and TCR beta chains were sequenced from each blood RNA sample. Peripheral blood TCR repertoire changes were tracked in vivo in alopecia patients during primary and secondary sensitization to the hapten diphenylcyclopropenone (DPC).

Library generation was performed with RACE. Instrument used: NextSeq 500. Library preparation attached unique molecular identifiers to individual cDNA molecules for quantitative, reproducible TCR counting. In the original analysis: A median of about 87,000 TCRs per sample was observed, with a range of roughly 20,000 to 700,000. V, J and CDR3 annotation of the TCR reads was performed with the Decombinator software suite. To make PS versus PT1 abundance plots, every sample was subsampled to the same number of TCRs (28,000). Expanded TCRs were defined as absent before sensitization and observed at least eight times at the 2-week time point. The raw public reads went through TCRdb reprocessing: fastp at Q25, MiXCR clone calling, in-frame beta chains kept. Rows are combined by CDR3 protein, so each entry shows the most common genes and DNA. The V and J calls and clone size are TCRdb's, not the authors'. This sample comprises about 47,000 distinct CDR3 sequences, about 3.7% of them detected only once. Together, the top ten hold approximately 5% of the sample.

Study-level results and caveats: DPC sensitization did not change how many TCRs were above 1 in 1000 frequency, and no evidence was found of alterations in global repertoire structure. Repeated subsampling changed both the strength of the expansion versus patch-test correlation and the threshold at which that correlation became significant.

Explained via the paper, the time point label denotes: healthy volunteer bleed at 6 weeks. Total RNA was isolated from unfractionated whole blood collected in Tempus Blood RNA tubes. About five healthy volunteers served as TCR sequencing controls and were bled at day 0, 2 weeks and 6 weeks. In the case of this clonotype: Its antigen remains undetermined. No much larger clone is present one base from it, and per-base qualities are unavailable.

The source material was whole blood. This sequence originates from a human donor in good health. Some clones in this sample may be carry-over from other donors' samples.

The encoded CDR3 is CASLPGPRRYEQYF. The bases read TGTGCCAGCCTCCCGGGCCCCAGGCGCTACGAGCAGTACTTC. The rearrangement combines TRBV19 with TRBJ2-7, with the identity of the D gene unclear. Taken from cysteine to phenylalanine, the CDR3 has 14 residues. The sequence is cut down to CDR3 DNA, 42 bases in frame from base 1. Cut back by 9 bases and 3 bases, the V and J ends lie 18 bases apart. CDR1 and CDR2 (LNHDA, SQIVND) derive from the germline V gene (reference sequence). Extended through the reference TRBV19 and TRBJ2-7 proteins, this CDR3 yields the full variable domain: DGGITQSPKYLFRKEGQNVTLSCEQNLNHDAMYWYRQDPGQGLRLIYYSQIVNDFQKGDIAEGYSVSREKKESFPLTVTSAQKNPTAFYLCASLPGPRRYEQYFGPGTRLTVT.